Presented here are 27 T cell receptor beta chains from one specimen sequenced in a study of blood T cells in healthy people across ages. Combining a sample-barcoded 5' primer with a J-beta primer mix, a second PCR ran for roughly 7 to 12 cycles. Each CDR3 protein gets one entry after TCRdb re-called the 5' RACE reads with MiXCR. The repertoire includes 900,000 to 950,000 distinct CDR3 sequences, 25% to 30% of them detected once, and roughly a tenth sits in the top ten. A further study also used this sample, focusing on T cells of mothers and their children.

Sequencing used blood. These receptor sequences come from a woman aged 40 to 50 in good health.

The chain carries TRBV20-1 and TRBJ2-3; D perhaps matches TRBD1 (5 bases). CDR3 length equals 15 residues. Germline V gene data show CDR1 as DFQATT and CDR2 as SNEGSKA (reference sequence). Trimming shortened V by 3 bases and J by 1 base, and 14 bases separated the two germline ends. Here the CDR3 reads CSASRGGAGTDTQYF. The CDR3 bases are TGCAGTGCTAGTAGAGGTGGGGCCGGCACAGATACGCAGTATTTT.

This clonotype was detected ten times or more. V and J are TRBV29-1 and TRBJ1-5; TRBD1 matches at 8 bases. This CDR3 region has 14 residues. Germline CDR1 and CDR2: SQVTM and ANQGSEA. J was trimmed by 7 bases and V by 6 bases; bases with no gene match: 11. CDR3 in amino acids: CSVEGTGQGQPQHF. The CDR3 DNA is TGCAGCGTCGAGGGGACAGGCCAGGGGCAGCCCCAGCATTTT.

The table lists this clonotype with a few counts. This chain links TRBV19 with TRBJ2-7; 7 nucleotides agree with TRBD1. The CDR3 totals 14 residues. Germline CDR1 reads LNHDA; CDR2 reads SQIVND (reference sequence). Trimming cost V 7 bases and J 2 bases; bases outside gene matches: 8. DNA for the CDR3: TGTGCCAGTACCCCAACAGGGGCGACCTACGAGCAGTACTTC. It specifies CASTPTGATYEQYF.

This clonotype was recorded once. This chain connects TRBV20-1 to TRBJ2-4; 8 bases align to TRBD1. The better agreement between TRBJ2-7 and the DNA end casts doubt on the J call. The length of the CDR3 is 14 residues. Germline values: CDR1 DFQATT, CDR2 SNEGSKA (reference sequence). The chain's CDR3 is CSASPTGGAYEQYF. The DNA for the CDR3 is TGCAGTGCTAGTCCTACAGGGGGAGCCTACGAGCAGTACTTC.

This clonotype was detected only a few times. One end of the junction does not line up with germline, which may come from a read error. This sequence joins TRBV5-1 and TRBJ2-3; 14 bases agree with TRBD2. The length of the CDR3 is 19 residues. Germline loops: CDR1 SGHRS, CDR2 YFSETQ. The CDR3 coding sequence is TGCGCCAGCAGCGGACGACTAGCGGGGGGGCCAGAATTAGCAGATACGCCGTATTTT. It yields the protein CASSGRLAGGPELADTPYF.

About this clonotype itself: The junction and the germline gene differ at one end; a read error may be behind it. The chain employs TRBV3-1 and TRBJ2-7; D is undetermined. This CDR3 is built from 11 residues. The germline CDR1 and CDR2 sequences are LGHDT and YNNKEL (reference sequence). This CDR3 is CAGSQGHEQYF. The CDR3 DNA follows: TGTGCCGGCAGCCAAGGGCACGAGCAGTACTTC.

This clonotype was found many times. V usage is TRBV5-1 and J usage is TRBJ2-1, with 8 bases aligning to TRBD2. This CDR3 is 15 amino acids long. V gave up 5 bases and J gave up 2 bases; unmatched junction bases: 6. The germline gives CDR1 SGHRS, CDR2 YFSETQ. This CDR3 reads CASREDGGAYNEQFF. The CDR3 nucleotides are TGCGCCAGCAGGGAAGACGGGGGGGCCTACAATGAGCAGTTCTTC.

This clonotype was counted at least ten times. This rearrangement joins TRBV4-1 to TRBJ2-7, with D possibly matching TRBD2 (6 bases). V lost 4 bases and J lost 2, with 15 bases in between. The CDR3 extends over 15 amino acids. Germline V gene data show CDR1 as MGHRA and CDR2 as YSYEKL. The CDR3 protein is CASSPGLAIAYEQYF. In DNA form, the CDR3 reads TGCGCCAGCAGCCCTGGGCTAGCGATCGCCTACGAGCAGTACTTC.

This clonotype showed up many times. This chain uses TRBV20-1 with TRBJ2-1, with D maybe TRBD2 (5 bases). CDR1 DFQATT and CDR2 SNEGSKA come from the germline V gene (reference sequence). The germline V and J ends were trimmed by 0 bases and 0 bases, with 12 bases remaining between them. The CDR3 totals 16 residues. The CDR3 reads CSARDGSRISYNEQFF. The CDR3 region has the DNA TGCAGTGCTAGAGATGGGAGCAGGATCTCCTACAATGAGCAGTTCTTC.

This chain joins TRBV6-1 and TRBJ2-7, with D perhaps TRBD1 (5 bases). Per germline, CDR1 MNHNS and CDR2 SASEGT. CDR3 length equals 13 residues. V gave up 6 bases and J gave up 1 base, with 10 bases separating them. The CDR3 here is CASRVTASYEQYF. As DNA, the CDR3 is TGTGCCAGCAGGGTGACAGCGTCCTACGAGCAGTACTTC.

V and J are TRBV7-8 and TRBJ2-4, with 8 bases matching TRBD2. The DNA end is more similar to TRBJ2-5, so the J call may be wrong. Per the germline V gene, CDR1 is SGHVS and CDR2 is FQNEAQ. The CDR3 spans 16 residues. This CDR3 is CASSLSQRGIQETQYF. DNA for the CDR3: TGTGCCAGCAGCTTAAGCCAGCGGGGGATCCAAGAGACCCAGTACTTC.

The J gene is TRBJ1-4, the V gene TRBV29-1, with 8 positions matching TRBD1. With V trimmed by 5 bases and J by 4 bases, 9 bases remained unmatched. The germline CDR1 and CDR2 sequences are SQVTM and ANQGSEA. This CDR3 is 15 amino acids long. The CDR3 region has the DNA TGCAGCGTTTCCCCGGGGGGACAGGATAATGAAAAACTGTTTTTT. Its translation: CSVSPGGQDNEKLFF.

This clonotype has ten or more counts. This chain connects TRBV28 to TRBJ2-7, with 13 bases identical to TRBD2. The CDR3 consists of 16 residues. V shed 2 bases and J 6 bases; nucleotides not matched to a gene: 7. Looked up from germline, CDR1 is MDHEN and CDR2 is SYDVKM. CDR3 sequence: CASSLMTSGGQGEQYF. Written as DNA, the CDR3 is TGTGCCAGCAGTTTAATGACTAGCGGGGGGCAGGGCGAGCAGTACTTC.

This clonotype came up a few times. The CDR3 here is CAWSAQGNQPQHF. In DNA, the CDR3 is TGTGCCTGGAGTGCCCAGGGCAATCAGCCCCAGCATTTT. The chain combines TRBV30 with TRBJ1-5, with D hard to call. V was trimmed by 1 base and J by 2 bases, leaving 6 bases between them. CDR1 is GTSNPN, CDR2 SVGIG, per germline (reference sequence). The CDR3 runs to 13 residues.

The chain is built from TRBV30 and TRBJ1-4; D is unresolved. V was trimmed by 1 base and J by 8 bases, leaving 8 bases between them. CDR1 GTSNPN and CDR2 SVGIG come from the germline V gene (reference sequence). This CDR3 contains 12 residues. The DNA for the CDR3 is TGTGCCTGGAGTGCGACTGGGGAAAAACTGTTTTTT. Residues: CAWSATGEKLFF. The full variable domain, its missing parts supplied by reference TRBV30 and TRBJ1-4, is SQTIHQWPATLVQPVGSPLSLECTVEGTSNPNLYWYRQAAGRGLQLLFYSVGIGQISSEVPQNLSASRPQDRQFILSSKKLLLSDSGFYLCAWSATGEKLFFGSGTQLSVL.

This clonotype occurred once. A much more abundant neighbour one base away suggests this may be a read error. The chain has TRBV4-2 and TRBJ2-4, with D uncertain. The J call is uncertain, as TRBJ2-7 better fits the DNA end. Germline V gene data show CDR1 as LGHNA and CDR2 as YNFKEQ. There are 12 residues in the CDR3. The CDR3, as DNA: TGTGCCAGCAGTGGGAACCCCCACGAGCAGTACTTC. This gives the protein CASSGNPHEQYF.

The V call is TRBV20-1, the J call TRBJ1-1; 9 positions agree with TRBD1. The CDR3 totals 12 residues. J lost 7 bases, V lost 5 bases, and 5 bases had no gene match. In germline, CDR1 is DFQATT, CDR2 SNEGSKA (reference sequence). CDR3 bases: TGCAGTGCTGGGGACAGGGCTGGTGAAGCTTTCTTT. Translating gives CSAGDRAGEAFF.

V usage is TRBV20-1 and J usage is TRBJ1-2; D is unclear. CDR1 and CDR2 from the germline V gene are DFQATT and SNEGSKA (reference sequence). Trimming took 2 bases from V and 7 from J, leaving 14 bases between them. This CDR3 is built from 13 residues. As DNA, the CDR3 is TGCAGTGCTAGATCATTACATGGCGGTGGCTACACCTTC. Protein sequence: CSARSLHGGGYTF.

This clonotype was observed a few times. This chain uses TRBV7-9 with TRBJ2-1; 15 bases fit TRBD2. V lost 9 bases to trimming and J lost 3 bases; unmatched junction nucleotides: 18. The CDR3 length is 20 residues. Looked up from germline, CDR1 is SEHNR and CDR2 is FQNEAQ (reference sequence). CDR3 region: CARLPLSGTSGGFYYNEQFF. DNA of the CDR3: TGTGCCAGGCTACCCCTATCCGGGACTAGCGGGGGGTTCTACTACAATGAGCAGTTCTTC.

This clonotype has more than one count but fewer than ten. This chain links TRBV28 with TRBJ2-3, with D perhaps assigned TRBD1 or TRBD2 (5 bases each). The germline CDR1 and CDR2 sequences are MDHEN and SYDVKM. V was shortened by 6 bases and J by 1 base, with 20 bases between the two germline ends. This CDR3 comprises 17 residues. CDR3 sequence reads: CASSHPIGDARTDTQYF. DNA for the CDR3: TGTGCCAGCAGCCATCCCATCGGGGACGCACGCACAGATACGCAGTATTTT.

This clonotype was counted only a few times. The chain couples TRBV29-1 to TRBJ1-2; D is possibly TRBD1 (6 bases). Deletions cut 5 bases from V and 6 bases from J, with 13 bases between. Germline CDR1 is SQVTM and CDR2 is ANQGSEA. There are 12 residues in the CDR3. CDR3 amino acids: CSVTVGTHGYTF. In DNA form, the CDR3 reads TGCAGCGTTACTGTGGGGACACATGGCTACACCTTC.

In this sample, this clonotype turned up a few times. The V gene is TRBV7-3, the J gene TRBJ1-1, with 11 bases identical to TRBD1. CDR3 length equals 18 residues. Per germline, CDR1 SGHTA and CDR2 FQGTGA. The V and J ends lost 1 base and 5 bases, in that order; junction bases with no gene match: 12. DNA for the CDR3: TGTGCCAGCAGCTTAAGGGGTTTCGGGACAGGGGGTCGTACTGAAGCTTTCTTT. Amino acid sequence: CASSLRGFGTGGRTEAFF.

J is TRBJ1-5 and V is TRBV10-3; a weak D match, TRBD1 (5 bases). This CDR3 is 16 amino acids long. The V end lost 0 bases, the J end lost 3 bases, and 12 bases lay between the germline ends. Germline loops: CDR1 ENHRY, CDR2 SYGVKD. CDR3 coding DNA: TGTGCCATCAGTGAGTCTTTGGTGACAGACAATCAGCCCCAGCATTTT. Translated: CAISESLVTDNQPQHF.

This clonotype occurred many times. V usage is TRBV29-1 and J usage is TRBJ2-7; D ambiguous. Trimming took off 6 bases at V and 1 base at J, with 10 bases between the two ends. This CDR3 comprises 12 residues. The germline CDR1 and CDR2 sequences are SQVTM and ANQGSEA. CDR3 sequence reads: CSVAPGSYEQYF. In DNA, the CDR3 is TGCAGCGTCGCCCCCGGTTCCTACGAGCAGTACTTC.

As concerns this clonotype: A much bigger clone sits one base away, suggesting this may be a read error. The chain links TRBV5-4 to TRBJ2-7; TRBD2 might be the D (8 bases). The germline V gene encodes CDR1 SGHNT and CDR2 YYREEE (reference sequence). The CDR3 is 15 residues long. The CDR3 sequence is CAGSGGDREAYEQYF. The CDR3 DNA reads TGTGCCGGCAGCGGGGGAGACAGGGAAGCCTACGAGCAGTACTTC.

This clonotype was observed a handful of times. This chain links TRBV2 with TRBJ1-2; tentative D call: TRBD1 (6 bases). CDR1 is SNHLY, CDR2 FYNNEI, per germline. CDR3 length: 12 residues. V was clipped by 7 bases and J by 7 bases, with 13 bases between them. Here the CDR3 DNA reads TGTGCCAGCAATTTACAGGGAAGTGGCTACACCTTC. Its protein product is CASNLQGSGYTF.

The gene calls are TRBV2 and TRBJ1-1; D gene uncertain. Germline CDR1 and CDR2: SNHLY and FYNNEI. The CDR3 totals 12 residues. Deletions cut 7 bases from V and 3 bases from J, with 9 bases between. CDR3 in DNA: TGTGCCAGCAATACACGGGACACTGAAGCTTTCTTT. It encodes CASNTRDTEAFF.